This T cell receptor beta chain was identified in a study of a mutant IDH1 vaccine in newly diagnosed glioma. Sample time point: week 23, last vaccination. Every single dose of the vaccine, 300 ug of mutant IDH1 20-mer peptide, came with topical imiquimod. To note about this clone: Its antigen is currently unknown.

Profiling relied on immunoSEQ multiplex PCR, and the TCRdb table lists in-frame clones only, not all of them. The table has roughly 38,000 clones, roughly 80% seen once. The TCR was taken from a man aged 50 to 60 with glioma. The input for sequencing was PBMCs, taken from a glioma patient whose treatment included an IDH1 peptide vaccine.

CDR3 in DNA: TGTGCCAGCAGCGGGACAGGGAGACAGCCCCAGCATTTT. It is translated as CASSGTGRQPQHF. The chain employs TRBV2 and TRBJ1-5; 9 bases match TRBD1. The J segment lost 7 bases and the V segment lost 6 bases, leaving 4 bases of the junction unmatched. Per the germline V gene, CDR1 is SNHLY and CDR2 is FYNNEI. The CDR3 covers 13 residues.